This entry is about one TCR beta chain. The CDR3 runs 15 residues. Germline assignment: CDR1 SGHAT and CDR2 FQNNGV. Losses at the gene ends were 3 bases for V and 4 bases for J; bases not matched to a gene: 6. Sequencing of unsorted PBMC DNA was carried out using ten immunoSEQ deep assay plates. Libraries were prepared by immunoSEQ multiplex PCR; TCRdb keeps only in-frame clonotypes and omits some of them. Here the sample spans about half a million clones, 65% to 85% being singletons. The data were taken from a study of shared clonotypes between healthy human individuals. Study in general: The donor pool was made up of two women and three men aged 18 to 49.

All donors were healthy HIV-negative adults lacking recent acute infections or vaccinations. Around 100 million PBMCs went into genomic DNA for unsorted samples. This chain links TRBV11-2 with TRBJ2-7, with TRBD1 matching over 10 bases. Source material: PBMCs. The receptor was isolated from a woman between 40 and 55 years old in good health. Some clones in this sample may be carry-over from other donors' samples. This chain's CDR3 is CASSFDDRGLYEQYF. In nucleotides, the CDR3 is TGTGCCAGCAGCTTCGACGACAGGGGGCTATACGAGCAGTACTTC. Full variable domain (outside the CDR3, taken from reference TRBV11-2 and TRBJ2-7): EAGVAQSPRYKIIEKRQSVAFWCNPISGHATLYWYQQILGQGPKLLIQFQNNGVVDDSQLPKDRFSAERLKGVDSTLKIQPAKLEDSAVYLCASSFDDRGLYEQYFGPGTRLTVT.